These 15 T cell receptor beta chains share one sample of origin, sequenced in a study of metastatic and nonmetastatic thyroid tumors. From the PCR reads, TCRdb re-called clones with MiXCR. The sample consists of around 40,000 clones, roughly 26% of them appearing once. Thyroid surgery had not been preceded by any treatment in any patient. Sequencing used blood. The receptors originated from a female donor with papillary thyroid cancer or a benign thyroid nodule (not recorded which). Some clones in this sample may be carry-over from other donors' samples.

This clone was picked up many times. The rearrangement uses TRBV3-1 and TRBJ1-1; D not certain. Germline V gene lookup returns CDR1 LGHDT and CDR2 YNNKEL (reference sequence). CDR3 size: 14 residues. V was shortened by 1 base and J by 0 bases, with 6 bases between the two germline ends. In nucleotides, the CDR3 is TGTGCCAGCAGCCAAGGGACGGTGAACACTGAAGCTTTCTTT. It is translated as CASSQGTVNTEAFF.

This clone was detected ten times or more. V usage is TRBV18 and J usage is TRBJ2-1, with 11 bases that match TRBD1. Germline V lookup: CDR1 KGHSH, CDR2 LQKENI. The CDR3 covers 15 residues. V trimming: 2 bases; J trimming: 7 bases; junction bases outside the gene matches: 4. In nucleotides, the CDR3 is TGTGCCAGCTCACCAGGGGGACAGGGGGGAAATGAGCAGTTCTTC. This gives the protein CASSPGGQGGNEQFF.

This clone was detected many times. The chain recombines TRBV19 with TRBJ1-6, with unresolved D. CDR1 LNHDA and CDR2 SQIVND come from the germline V gene (reference sequence). The CDR3 spans 13 residues. V lost 7 bases, J lost 3 bases, and 7 bases lay in between. The CDR3 nucleotides read TGTGCCAGTATGCCGAGCTATAATTCACCCCTCCACTTT. Amino acids: CASMPSYNSPLHF. The entire variable domain, with the rest obtained from reference TRBV19 and TRBJ1-6, is as follows: DGGITQSPKYLFRKEGQNVTLSCEQNLNHDAMYWYRQDPGQGLRLIYYSQIVNDFQKGDIAEGYSVSREKKESFPLTVTSAQKNPTAFYLCASMPSYNSPLHFGNGTRLTVT.

A word on this clone: The junction departs from the called germline gene at one end, perhaps through a read error. V usage is TRBV28 and J usage is TRBJ1-4, with D perhaps matching TRBD1 (5 bases). Germline CDR1 and CDR2: MDHEN and SYDVKM. The CDR3 spans 14 residues. The CDR3 DNA reads as TGCGCCAGCAGTTCTTCCGGGGGAAATGAAAAACTGTTTTTT. This encodes CASSSSGGNEKLFF.

This clone was detected a few times. Relative to the germline gene, one junction end is altered; a read error may explain this. The chain links TRBV6-1 to TRBJ2-3, with 9 bases matching TRBD2. Per germline, CDR1 MNHNS and CDR2 SASEGT. The CDR3 extends over 15 amino acids. CDR3 region: CAISCGGVSTYTQYF. The CDR3 DNA reads as TGTGCCATCAGTTGCGGGGGGGTGAGCACATATACGCAGTATTTT.

This clone was counted only a few times. The chain couples TRBV19 to TRBJ2-3; a weak D match, TRBD1 (6 bases). Germline V CDR1 and CDR2: LNHDA, SQIVND (reference sequence). This CDR3 is 15 amino acids long. The V and J ends lost 10 bases and 0 bases respectively, with 17 bases between them. CDR3 DNA sequence: TGTGCCACGAGGAGGCAGGGGAAAAGCACAGATACGCAGTATTTT. Translated, it gives CATRRQGKSTDTQYF.

Ten or more counts support this clone. The rearrangement joins TRBV3-1 to TRBJ2-1; a possible D gene is TRBD2 (5 bases). This CDR3 is 16 amino acids long. Germline V gene data show CDR1 as LGHDT and CDR2 as YNNKEL (reference sequence). V lost 2 bases and J 0 bases, leaving 11 bases between the germline ends. The CDR3 sequence is CASSQLAAYSYNEQFF. The CDR3 DNA reads as TGTGCCAGCAGCCAACTAGCAGCGTACTCCTACAATGAGCAGTTCTTC.

Concerning this clone: A junction boundary mismatches the germline segment, possibly from a read error. The gene calls are TRBV20-1 and TRBJ2-7; 10 positions match TRBD2. The CDR3 is 16 residues long. CDR1 and CDR2 from the germline V gene are DFQATT and SNEGSKA (reference sequence). CDR3 sequence: CSARLILAGASYEQCF. The CDR3 DNA sequence: TGCAGTGCTAGACTTATCCTAGCGGGAGCCTCCTACGAGCAGTGCTTC.

The chain joins TRBV14 to TRBJ2-2; 7 nucleotides line up with TRBD1. The CDR3 contains 19 residues. The germline V gene encodes CDR1 SGHDN and CDR2 FVKESK. Trimming at V came to 5 bases and at J to 4 bases, leaving 19 bases not matched to a gene. CDR3 loop: CASSDPRQGYGTSTGELFF. The CDR3 coding sequence is TGTGCCAGCAGCGACCCCCGACAGGGATATGGGACGAGCACCGGGGAGCTGTTTTTT.

The sample holds many counts of this clone. The chain uses TRBV10-3 and TRBJ1-2; D may be TRBD1 (6 bases). V was trimmed by 4 bases and J by 8 bases, leaving 17 bases between them. This CDR3 spans 14 amino acids. The germline V gene encodes CDR1 ENHRY and CDR2 SYGVKD. CDR3 protein: CAISANRAKEGYTF. CDR3 coding DNA: TGTGCCATCAGTGCCAACAGGGCCAAGGAGGGCTACACCTTC.

The CDR3 DNA sequence: TGCAGTGCCCCACCTAGCCTACCCTATGGAGATGAGCAGTTCTTC. Translating it yields CSAPPSLPYGDEQFF. The V gene is TRBV20-1, the J gene TRBJ2-1; D may be TRBD2 (5 bases). The CDR3 length is 15 residues. CDR1 DFQATT and CDR2 SNEGSKA come from the germline V gene (reference sequence). Trimming stripped 6 bases from V and 8 bases from J, with 23 bases between.

This clone was observed many times. The genes are TRBV20-1 and TRBJ1-4, with D possibly TRBD1 on 5 matching bases. V was clipped by 3 bases and J by 5 bases, with 16 bases between them. This CDR3 has 15 residues. Germline V gives CDR1 DFQATT, CDR2 SNEGSKA (reference sequence). CDR3 protein: CSASPGRGWNEKLFF. The CDR3 DNA reads TGCAGTGCTAGCCCAGGGCGGGGGTGGAATGAAAAACTGTTTTTT.

In its sample, this clone was seen many times. The rearrangement uses TRBV6-2 or TRBV6-3 and TRBJ2-7; 9 positions match TRBD1. CDR1 and CDR2 (germline): MNHEY, SVGEGT. CDR3 size: 15 residues. The V segment lost 10 bases and the J segment 6 bases; nucleotides outside the gene matches: 16. This CDR3 reads CATTPWTGAIGEQYF. The CDR3 DNA sequence: TGTGCCACGACACCTTGGACAGGGGCTATCGGCGAGCAGTACTTC.

This clone showed up many times. The junction shows a germline mismatch at one end, possibly a read error. The sample holds other DNA sequences that translate to the same CDR3. This chain links TRBV4-2 with TRBJ1-3, with D maybe TRBD1 (5 bases). From germline, CDR1 is LGHNA and CDR2 YNFKEQ. This CDR3 has 14 residues. The CDR3 nucleotides are TGTGCCAGCAGCCAAGGGGACGATGGAAACACCATATACTTT. Protein product: CASSQGDDGNTIYF.

Turning to this clone: It is likely a read error, because the conserved phenylalanine at the end of the CDR3 is missing. V gene TRBV6-1 combines with J gene TRBJ1-2, with D tentatively TRBD1 (5 bases). The CDR3 covers 15 residues. Per the germline V gene, CDR1 is MNHNS and CDR2 is SASEGT. V lost 5 bases, J lost 8 bases, and 21 bases lay in between. The CDR3 region is CASSRIDTGKRGYTL. For the CDR3, the DNA is TGTGCCAGCAGTCGGATCGACACAGGAAAGCGGGGCTACACCCTC.